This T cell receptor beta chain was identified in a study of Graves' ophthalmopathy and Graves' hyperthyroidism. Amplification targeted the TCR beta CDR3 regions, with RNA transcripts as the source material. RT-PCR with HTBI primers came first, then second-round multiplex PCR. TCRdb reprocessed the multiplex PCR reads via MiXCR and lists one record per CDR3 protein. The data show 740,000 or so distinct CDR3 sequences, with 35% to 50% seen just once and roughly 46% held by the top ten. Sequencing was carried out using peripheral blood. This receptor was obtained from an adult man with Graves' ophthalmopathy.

CDR3 in DNA: TGTGCCAGCAGCTTAGCAGGGGGGACAGGGGGTCAATACGAGCAGTACTTC. As protein: CASSLAGGTGGQYEQYF. V is TRBV7-6 and J is TRBJ2-5, with 11 bases fitting TRBD1. The J call may be in error: the DNA end matches TRBJ2-7 better. CDR1 is SGHVS, CDR2 FNYEAQ, per germline. The CDR3 is 17 amino acids.